This entry lists 28 T cell receptor beta chains sequenced from one sample in a study of blood T cells in healthy people across ages (dated by TCRdb to between 2014 and 2016). The library was obtained by 5' RACE. Instrument on record: Illumina HiSeq 2500. The second PCR ran for about 6 to 11 cycles and used a J-beta primer mix along with a sample-barcoded 5' primer. In-frame beta chains were kept once TCRdb had trimmed the public reads at Q25 with fastp and called clones with MiXCR. Rows are combined by CDR3 protein, so each entry shows the most common genes and DNA. The sample table holds more than 800,000 distinct CDR3 sequences, of which around 43% were seen once. The top ten constitute 15% to 20% of the sample. The sample was blood. The receptors stem from a woman aged 55-69 years in good health.

The genes are TRBV5-1 and TRBJ1-1; D is unclear. CDR1 SGHRS and CDR2 YFSETQ come from the germline V gene. V was shortened by 6 bases and J by 3 bases, with 12 bases between the two germline ends. The CDR3 extends over 13 amino acids. The CDR3 loop reads CASTGLPDTEAFF. In DNA form, the CDR3 reads TGCGCCAGCACAGGACTTCCGGACACTGAAGCTTTCTTT.

The chain joins TRBV9 to TRBJ2-5, with a possible D match to TRBD2 (5 bases). Germline V gene sequence: CDR1 SGDLS, CDR2 YYNGEE. Trimming removed 0 bases from V and 1 base from J, with 10 bases in between. This CDR3 is built from 15 residues. CDR3 sequence: CASSVVGAVQETQYF. The CDR3 DNA sequence: TGTGCCAGCAGCGTAGTAGGAGCGGTCCAAGAGACCCAGTACTTC.

The V and J genes are TRBV15 and TRBJ2-7; 11 bases are a match to TRBD2. Germline lookup yields CDR1 LNHNV and CDR2 YYDKDF (reference sequence). The CDR3 is 15 amino acids. J gave up 2 bases and V 2 bases, and 2 bases lay outside the gene matches. The CDR3 spells CATSRLAGGAYEQYF. The CDR3 DNA reads TGTGCCACCAGCAGACTAGCGGGAGGAGCCTACGAGCAGTACTTC.

The chain uses TRBV7-2 and TRBJ2-5; 8 nucleotides match TRBD2. The J call may be in error: the DNA end matches TRBJ2-7 better. The CDR3 contains 16 residues. Per the germline V gene, CDR1 is SGHTA and CDR2 is FQGNSA. CDR3 coding DNA: TGTGCCAGCAGCCCCACTCGGGCGGGGGGAATCTACGAGCAGTACTTC. This encodes CASSPTRAGGIYEQYF.

The CDR3 reads CASGGGGLAGEQYF. The CDR3 nucleotides read TGTGCCAGCGGAGGGGGGGGACTAGCTGGCGAGCAGTACTTC. This chain links TRBV27 with TRBJ2-7, with 9 bases that match TRBD2. Looked up from germline, CDR1 is MNHEY and CDR2 is SMNVEV (reference sequence). Losses at the gene ends were 8 bases for V and 6 bases for J; bases not matched to a gene: 11. There are 14 residues in the CDR3.

The chain combines TRBV6-1 with TRBJ2-5; 8 nucleotides align to TRBD2. The DNA end lines up better with TRBJ2-7; the J call may be wrong. From germline, CDR1 is MNHNS and CDR2 SASEGT. The CDR3 consists of 15 residues. CDR3: CASRGSGGSSYEQYF. CDR3 DNA sequence: TGTGCCAGCAGAGGGTCGGGGGGGTCCAGCTACGAGCAGTACTTC.

The chain joins TRBV5-4 to TRBJ1-2; D unresolved. The CDR3 runs 14 residues. Trimming removed 0 bases at V and 5 bases at J, with 11 bases between. Per the germline V gene, CDR1 is SGHNT and CDR2 is YYREEE (reference sequence). CDR3 DNA sequence: TGTGCCAGCAGCTTGGGGCAGGACTCATATGGCTACACCTTC. Protein: CASSLGQDSYGYTF.

A word on this clonotype: Since a much larger clone is just one base distant, this may be a read error. This chain connects TRBV5-6 to TRBJ2-1; the D is unclear. V was pared by 4 bases and J by 0 bases, with 8 bases between. The CDR3 runs to 14 residues. Germline CDR1 reads SGHDT; CDR2 reads YYEEEE. The CDR3 DNA reads as TGTGCCAGCAGCGTGGGTGCCTCCTACAATGAGCAGTTCTTC. Encoded protein: CASSVGASYNEQFF.

This clonotype has just a few counts. The genes are TRBV10-3 and TRBJ2-5, with D perhaps TRBD1 (5 bases). With 2 bases removed from V and 11 bases from J, the gap between germline ends came to 15 bases. This CDR3 comprises 13 residues. Germline V gene data show CDR1 as ENHRY and CDR2 as SYGVKD. CDR3 loop: CAISERQGGEQYF. The CDR3 coding sequence is TGTGCCATCAGTGAGCGCCAGGGTGGAGAGCAGTACTTC.

This sequence joins TRBV27 and TRBJ2-3; TRBD1 agrees at 7 bases. The CDR3 consists of 14 residues. Germline CDR1 reads MNHEY; CDR2 reads SMNVEV (reference sequence). J gave up 11 bases and V 3 bases, and 11 bases lay outside the gene matches. CDR3 coding DNA: TGTGCCAGCAGTTTGGGATACGACAGGGTCAAGCAGTATTTT. It is translated as CASSLGYDRVKQYF.

The genes are TRBV27 and TRBJ1-5, with D possibly TRBD1 on 5 matching bases. V was clipped by 5 bases and J by 4 bases, with 18 bases between them. CDR3 length equals 16 residues. CDR1 is MNHEY and CDR2 is SMNVEV in the germline V gene (reference sequence). Here the CDR3 DNA reads TGTGCCAGCAGTCGGGTAGGGGAGAAAGGTAATCAGCCCCAGCATTTT. Translation gives CASSRVGEKGNQPQHF.

The chain recombines TRBV9 with TRBJ2-4; 9 positions match TRBD2. Losses at the gene ends were 0 bases for V and 4 bases for J; bases not matched to a gene: 5. This CDR3 spans 16 amino acids. CDR1 and CDR2 (germline): SGDLS, YYNGEE. CDR3 sequence: CASSVGASGIKNIQYF. The DNA of the CDR3 is TGTGCCAGCAGCGTAGGAGCTAGCGGGATAAAAAACATTCAGTACTTC. The complete variable domain, with remaining parts taken from reference TRBV9 and TRBJ2-4, reads DSGVTQTPKHLITATGQRVTLRCSPRSGDLSVYWYQQSLDQGLQFLIQYYNGEERAKGNILERFSAQQFPDLHSELNLSSLELGDSALYFCASSVGASGIKNIQYFGAGTRLSVL.

This clonotype was seen a handful of times. The V gene is TRBV20-1, the J gene TRBJ2-5, with 10 bases aligning to TRBD2. The length of the CDR3 is 12 residues. Germline CDR1 and CDR2: DFQATT and SNEGSKA (reference sequence). The junction had 10 bases not matched to a gene; V was cut back by 6 bases and J by 12 bases. As DNA, the CDR3 is TGCAGTGCCACGGGACTAGCGCGGAGGGAGTACTTC. Its protein product is CSATGLARREYF.

This clonotype showed up just a few times. The chain couples TRBV20-1 to TRBJ2-3; a possible D gene is TRBD2 (5 bases). The CDR3 spans 11 residues. Germline V gives CDR1 DFQATT, CDR2 SNEGSKA (reference sequence). Trimming took off 4 bases at V and 4 bases at J, with 6 bases between the two ends. CDR3 coding DNA: TGCAGTGCTACTAGCCCAGATACGCAGTATTTT. Translation gives CSATSPDTQYF.

A few counts support this clonotype. This chain joins TRBV12-3 or TRBV12-4 and TRBJ2-1; D may correspond to TRBD1 or TRBD2 (6 bases each). V was trimmed by 3 bases and J by 2 bases, leaving 17 bases between them. This CDR3 has 17 residues. CDR3 loop: CASSLGGGGRTYNEQFF. The CDR3 nucleotides read TGTGCCAGCAGTTTGGGCGGAGGGGGGCGTACCTACAATGAGCAGTTCTTC.

This clonotype showed up just a few times. This rearrangement joins TRBV7-9 to TRBJ2-1, with D possibly TRBD2 on 5 matching bases. The CDR3 covers 14 residues. The germline V gene has CDR1 SEHNR and CDR2 FQNEAQ (reference sequence). Trimming removed 7 bases from V and 8 bases from J, with 18 bases in between. The CDR3 coding sequence is TGTGCCAGCAACCCATCCGGGGTACATGATGAGCAGTTCTTC. Amino acids: CASNPSGVHDEQFF.

The gene calls are TRBV4-1 and TRBJ2-2; 7 bases fit TRBD2. The ends lost 4 bases at V and 0 bases at J; junction bases unmatched: 5. Per germline, CDR1 MGHRA and CDR2 YSYEKL. The length of the CDR3 is 16 residues. The CDR3 loop is CASSPQSGANTGELFF. CDR3 in DNA: TGCGCCAGCAGCCCCCAGAGCGGGGCGAACACCGGGGAGCTGTTTTTT.

The chain has TRBV7-7 and TRBJ2-3; TRBD2 might be the D (5 bases). The V gene lost 1 base and the J gene lost 6 bases, with 20 bases spanning the gap. CDR3 length: 17 amino acids. Germline CDR1 and CDR2: SSHAT and FNYEAQ (reference sequence). The CDR3 region is CASSLEGDGSPGDTQYF. CDR3 in DNA: TGTGCCAGCAGCTTAGAGGGAGATGGCTCCCCTGGGGATACGCAGTATTTT.

This chain uses TRBV20-1 with TRBJ2-1; D is uncertain. The CDR3 totals 13 residues. V was trimmed by 0 bases and J by 4 bases, leaving 7 bases between them. Germline V gives CDR1 DFQATT, CDR2 SNEGSKA (reference sequence). In DNA form, the CDR3 reads TGCAGTGCTAGAGATCTGGAATACAATGAGCAGTTCTTC. Amino acid sequence: CSARDLEYNEQFF.

The V and J genes are TRBV5-1 and TRBJ2-7; 7 bases match TRBD2. V trimming: 5 bases; J trimming: 2 bases; junction bases outside the gene matches: 4. Germline V gene sequence: CDR1 SGHRS, CDR2 YFSETQ. The CDR3 runs 13 residues. CDR3 region: CASRREGPYEQYF. CDR3 nucleotide sequence: TGCGCCAGCAGAAGGGAGGGGCCCTACGAGCAGTACTTC.

The J gene is TRBJ2-4, the V gene TRBV3-1; unclear D gene. The J call is doubtful: the DNA matches TRBJ2-7 better. CDR3 size: 13 residues. Germline V gives CDR1 LGHDT, CDR2 YNNKEL (reference sequence). CDR3 nucleotide sequence: TGTGCCAGCAGCCAACGGGTCATGCCCGAGCAGTACTTC. It yields the protein CASSQRVMPEQYF.

This clonotype has only one observation. A much more abundant neighbour one base away suggests this may be a read error. The rearrangement links TRBV11-1 to TRBJ2-7; D possibly corresponds to TRBD2 (6 bases). Germline loops: CDR1 SGHAT, CDR2 FQDESV (reference sequence). The CDR3 length is 13 residues. The ends were cut back, 7 bases at V and 0 bases at J, with 10 bases in the middle. The CDR3 nucleotides read TGTGCCAGCAACCGGGAGACCTCCTACGAGCAGTACTTC. Its protein product is CASNRETSYEQYF.

The V and J genes are TRBV20-1 and TRBJ2-7; 7 bases align to TRBD2. V was pared by 3 bases and J by 2 bases, with 10 bases of the junction left unmatched. The CDR3 totals 15 residues. Germline V gene sequence: CDR1 DFQATT, CDR2 SNEGSKA (reference sequence). This CDR3 reads CSASRLAANPYEQYF. CDR3 bases: TGCAGTGCTAGTAGGCTAGCGGCAAACCCCTACGAGCAGTACTTC.

Comment on this clonotype: Germline and junction disagree at one end, which may indicate a read error. The chain has TRBV4-1 and TRBJ2-1; TRBD1 is a possible D gene (5 bases). CDR1 is MGHRA and CDR2 is YSYEKL in the germline V gene. The CDR3 is made up of 15 amino acids. The CDR3 nucleotides read TGCGCCAGCAGGCAAGGGGATAGCTTCTTGAATGAGCAGTTCTTC. Its translation: CASRQGDSFLNEQFF.

The chain is built from TRBV20-1 and TRBJ2-3, with D possibly TRBD2 on 5 matching bases. Germline CDR1 reads DFQATT; CDR2 reads SNEGSKA (reference sequence). Trimming took 6 bases from V and 1 from J, leaving 11 bases between them. The CDR3 is 13 residues long. CDR3 loop: CSARLRGTDTQYF. The DNA for the CDR3 is TGCAGTGCCCGGCTGAGGGGCACAGATACGCAGTATTTT.

The chain couples TRBV27 to TRBJ2-1; TRBD2 agrees at 8 bases. This CDR3 contains 13 residues. Germline assignment: CDR1 MNHEY and CDR2 SMNVEV (reference sequence). After removal of 4 bases from V and 6 bases from J, the junction contained 2 bases not matched to a gene. This CDR3 is CASSWGTSNEQFF. In DNA, the CDR3 is TGTGCCAGCAGTTGGGGGACTAGCAATGAGCAGTTCTTC.

CDR3 DNA: TGCGCCAGCAGCTTTGAGGGTAACGCAGATACGCAGTATTTT. As protein: CASSFEGNADTQYF. The V and J genes are TRBV5-1 and TRBJ2-3, with D possibly being TRBD2 (5 bases). From germline, CDR1 is SGHRS and CDR2 YFSETQ. The germline V and J ends were trimmed by 2 bases and 4 bases, with 11 bases remaining between them. The CDR3 sequence is 14 residues long.

A note on this clonotype: A much more abundant neighbour one base away suggests this may be a read error. The rearrangement joins TRBV29-1 to TRBJ2-7; 11 bases fit TRBD2. V shed 6 bases, J shed 1 base, and the junction held 11 bases outside the gene matches. CDR3 size: 16 residues. Germline loops: CDR1 SQVTM, CDR2 ANQGSEA. This chain's CDR3 is CSVLVELAGVSYEQYF. The CDR3 nucleotides read TGCAGCGTGTTAGTGGAACTAGCGGGGGTTTCCTACGAGCAGTACTTC.